This T cell receptor (beta chain) is drawn from a study of T cells in Graves' hyperthyroidism and ophthalmopathy. Study conclusions and caveats: A 13 V-J signature model discriminated ophthalmopathy versus stable hyperthyroidism.

This CDR3 is 13 amino acids long. Germline values: CDR1 KGHSH, CDR2 LQKENI. Trimming cost V 2 bases and J 4 bases, with 6 bases left between them. Fresh peripheral blood, 10 ml, yielded the PBMCs. This clonotype was counted ten times or more. Its target is unknown. Amplification of TCR beta CDR3 regions was performed using RNA transcripts as template. The study used the HTBI primer set for a first-round RT-PCR of the TCR CDR3. TCRdb redid the calling of the multiplex PCR reads with MiXCR, one entry per CDR3 protein. Seen here are about 290,000 distinct CDR3 sequences, around a fifth observed once, and the top ten hold about two fifths.

Material: blood. J is TRBJ1-5 and V is TRBV18; D ambiguous. The clonotype was recovered from a man aged 50 to 59 with Graves' ophthalmopathy. The CDR3 DNA reads TGTGCCAGCTCACCAAGCCATAATCAGCCCCAGCATTTT. Encoded protein: CASSPSHNQPQHF. Drawing the rest from reference TRBV18 and TRBJ1-5, the complete variable domain is NAGVMQNPRHLVRRRGQEARLRCSPMKGHSHVYWYRQLPEEGLKFMVYLQKENIIDESGMPKERFSAEFPKEGPSILRIQQVVRGDSAAYFCASSPSHNQPQHFGDGTRLSIL.